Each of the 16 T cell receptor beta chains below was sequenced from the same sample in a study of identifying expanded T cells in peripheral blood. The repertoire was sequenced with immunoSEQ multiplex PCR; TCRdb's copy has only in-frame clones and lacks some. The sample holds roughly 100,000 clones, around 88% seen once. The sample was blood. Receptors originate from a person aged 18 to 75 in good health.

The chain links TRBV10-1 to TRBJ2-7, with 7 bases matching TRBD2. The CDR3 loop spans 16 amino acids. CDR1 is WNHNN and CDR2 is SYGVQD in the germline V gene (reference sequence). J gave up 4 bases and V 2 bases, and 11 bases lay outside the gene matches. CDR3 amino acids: CASSERRGRLPYEQYF. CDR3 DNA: TGCGCCAGCAGTGAGCGGCGGGGGAGACTACCTTACGAGCAGTACTTC.

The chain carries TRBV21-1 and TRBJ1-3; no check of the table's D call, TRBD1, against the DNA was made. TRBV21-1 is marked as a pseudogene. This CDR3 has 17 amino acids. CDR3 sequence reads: CASTTLGETGFGNTIYF. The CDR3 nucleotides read TGTGCCAGCACCACCCTCGGAGAAACAGGGTTCGGAAACACCATATATTTT.

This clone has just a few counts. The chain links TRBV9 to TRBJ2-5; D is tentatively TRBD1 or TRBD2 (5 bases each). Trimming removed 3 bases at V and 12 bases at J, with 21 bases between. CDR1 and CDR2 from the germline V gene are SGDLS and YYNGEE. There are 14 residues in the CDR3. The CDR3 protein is CASSGGTSGTQEYF. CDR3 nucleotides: TGTGCCAGCAGCGGAGGGACCTCGGGAACCCAAGAGTACTTC.

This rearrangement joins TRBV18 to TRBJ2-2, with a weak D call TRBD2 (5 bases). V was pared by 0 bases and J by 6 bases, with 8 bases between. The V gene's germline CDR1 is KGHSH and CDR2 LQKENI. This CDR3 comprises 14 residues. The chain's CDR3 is CASSPPAAAGELFF. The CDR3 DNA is TGTGCCAGCTCACCACCCGCAGCGGCCGGGGAGCTGTTTTTT.

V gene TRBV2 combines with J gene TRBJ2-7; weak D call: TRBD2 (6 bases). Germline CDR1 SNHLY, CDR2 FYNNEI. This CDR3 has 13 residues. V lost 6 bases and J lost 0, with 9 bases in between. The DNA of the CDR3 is TGTGCCAGCAGGCAGGGACTCTCCTACGAGCAGTACTTC. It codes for CASRQGLSYEQYF.

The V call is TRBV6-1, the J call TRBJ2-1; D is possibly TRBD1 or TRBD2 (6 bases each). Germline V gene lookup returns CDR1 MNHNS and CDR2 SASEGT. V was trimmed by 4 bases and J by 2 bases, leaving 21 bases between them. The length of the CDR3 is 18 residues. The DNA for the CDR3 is TGTGCCAGCAGTGTCAACCAGCTAGGGGGGTCGACCTACAATGAGCAGTTCTTC. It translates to CASSVNQLGGSTYNEQFF.

The DNA of the CDR3 is TGTGCCAGCGCGCGGGAGGACACCCACGAGCAGTACTTC. It codes for CASAREDTHEQYF. The rearrangement links TRBV6-5 to TRBJ2-7, with 8 bases lining up with TRBD2. V lost 8 bases and J lost 5; bases outside the gene matches: 8. The CDR3 sequence is 13 residues long. Germline V gives CDR1 MNHEY, CDR2 SVGAGI.

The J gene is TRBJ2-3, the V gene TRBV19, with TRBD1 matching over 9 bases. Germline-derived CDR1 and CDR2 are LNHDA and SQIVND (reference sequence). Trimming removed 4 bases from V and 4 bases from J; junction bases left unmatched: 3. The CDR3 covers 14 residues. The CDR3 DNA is TGTGCCAGTAGTAGGGACAGGGTAGCAGATACGCAGTATTTT. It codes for CASSRDRVADTQYF.

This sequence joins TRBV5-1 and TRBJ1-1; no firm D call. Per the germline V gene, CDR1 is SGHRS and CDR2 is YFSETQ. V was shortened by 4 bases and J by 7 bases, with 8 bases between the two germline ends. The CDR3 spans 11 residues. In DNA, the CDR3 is TGCGCCAGCAGCGTGGACCGTGAAGCTTTCTTT. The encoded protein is CASSVDREAFF.

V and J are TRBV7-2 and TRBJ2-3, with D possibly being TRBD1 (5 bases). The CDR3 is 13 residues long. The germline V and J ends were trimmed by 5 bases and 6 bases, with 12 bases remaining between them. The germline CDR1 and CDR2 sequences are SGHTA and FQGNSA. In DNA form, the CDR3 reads TGTGCCAGCAGCCTCCCAGGGCCGGATACGCAGTATTTT. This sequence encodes CASSLPGPDTQYF.

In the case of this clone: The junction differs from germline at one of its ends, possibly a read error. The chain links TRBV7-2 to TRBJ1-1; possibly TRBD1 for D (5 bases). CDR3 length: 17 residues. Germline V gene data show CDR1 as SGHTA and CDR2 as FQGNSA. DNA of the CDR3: TGTGCCAGCAGCCTAGCGCCTATCGCGGGGGTGAACACTGAAGCTTTCTTT. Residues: CASSLAPIAGVNTEAFF.

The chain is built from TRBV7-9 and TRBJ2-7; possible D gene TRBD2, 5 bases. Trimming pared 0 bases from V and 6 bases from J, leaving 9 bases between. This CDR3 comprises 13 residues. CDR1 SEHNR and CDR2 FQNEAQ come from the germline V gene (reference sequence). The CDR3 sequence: CASSLALSGEQYF. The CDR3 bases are TGTGCCAGCAGCTTAGCGTTGAGCGGCGAGCAGTACTTC.

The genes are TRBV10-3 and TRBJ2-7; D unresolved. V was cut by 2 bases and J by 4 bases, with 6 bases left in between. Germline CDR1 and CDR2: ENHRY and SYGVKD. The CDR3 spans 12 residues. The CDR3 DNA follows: TGTGCCATCAGTGAGGAAGGGTACGAGCAGTACTTC. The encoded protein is CAISEEGYEQYF.

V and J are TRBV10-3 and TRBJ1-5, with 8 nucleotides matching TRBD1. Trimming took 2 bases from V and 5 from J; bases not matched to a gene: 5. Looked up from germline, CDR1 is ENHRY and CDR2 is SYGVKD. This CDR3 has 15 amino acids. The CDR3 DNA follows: TGTGCCATCAGTGAGCCTGGACAGGGCCATCAGCCCCAGCATTTT. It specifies CAISEPGQGHQPQHF.

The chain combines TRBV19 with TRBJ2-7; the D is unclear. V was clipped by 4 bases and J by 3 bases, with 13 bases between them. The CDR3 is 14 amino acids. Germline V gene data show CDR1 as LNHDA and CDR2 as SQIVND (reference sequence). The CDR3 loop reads CASSRAMGNYEQYF. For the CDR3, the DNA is TGTGCCAGTAGTAGGGCCATGGGGAACTACGAGCAGTACTTC. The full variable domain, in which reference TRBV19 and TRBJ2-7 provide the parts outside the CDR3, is DGGITQSPKYLFRKEGQNVTLSCEQNLNHDAMYWYRQDPGQGLRLIYYSQIVNDFQKGDIAEGYSVSREKKESFPLTVTSAQKNPTAFYLCASSRAMGNYEQYFGPGTRLTVT.

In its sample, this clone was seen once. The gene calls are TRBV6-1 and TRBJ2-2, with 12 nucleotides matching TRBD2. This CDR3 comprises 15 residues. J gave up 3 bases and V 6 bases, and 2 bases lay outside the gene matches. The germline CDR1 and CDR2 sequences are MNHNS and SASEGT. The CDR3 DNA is TGTGCCAGCAGCAGACTAGCGGGAGACACCGGGGAGCTGTTTTTT. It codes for CASSRLAGDTGELFF.